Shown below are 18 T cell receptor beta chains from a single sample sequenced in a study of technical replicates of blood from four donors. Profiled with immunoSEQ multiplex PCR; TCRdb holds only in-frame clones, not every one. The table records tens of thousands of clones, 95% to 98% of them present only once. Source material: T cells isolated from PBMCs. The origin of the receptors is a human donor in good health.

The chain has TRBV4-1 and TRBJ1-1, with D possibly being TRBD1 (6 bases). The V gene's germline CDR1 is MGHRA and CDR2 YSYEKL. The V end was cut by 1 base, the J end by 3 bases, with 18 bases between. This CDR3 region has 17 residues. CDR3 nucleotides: TGCGCCAGCAGCCAAGTCATCGGGGGGAACAGGGACACTGAAGCTTTCTTT. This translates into CASSQVIGGNRDTEAFF.

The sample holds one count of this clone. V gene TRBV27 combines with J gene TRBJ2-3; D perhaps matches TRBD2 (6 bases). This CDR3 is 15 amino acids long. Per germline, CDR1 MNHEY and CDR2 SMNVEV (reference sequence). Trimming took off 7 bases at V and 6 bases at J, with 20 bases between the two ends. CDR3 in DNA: TGTGCCAGCACCGGGGCCCGCGGGGTATCGGATACGCAGTATTTT. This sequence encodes CASTGARGVSDTQYF.

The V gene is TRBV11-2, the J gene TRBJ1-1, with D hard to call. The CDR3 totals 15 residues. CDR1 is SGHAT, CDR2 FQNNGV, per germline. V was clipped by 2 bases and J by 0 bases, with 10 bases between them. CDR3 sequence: CASSLSDLLNTEAFF. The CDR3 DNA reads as TGTGCCAGCAGCTTATCGGACTTACTGAACACTGAAGCTTTCTTT.

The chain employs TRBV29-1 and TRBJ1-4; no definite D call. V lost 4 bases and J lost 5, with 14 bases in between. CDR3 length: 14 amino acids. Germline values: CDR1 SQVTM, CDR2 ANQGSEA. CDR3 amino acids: CSVGLSDPNEKLFF. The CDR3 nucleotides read TGCAGCGTTGGGTTAAGCGACCCGAATGAAAAACTGTTTTTT.

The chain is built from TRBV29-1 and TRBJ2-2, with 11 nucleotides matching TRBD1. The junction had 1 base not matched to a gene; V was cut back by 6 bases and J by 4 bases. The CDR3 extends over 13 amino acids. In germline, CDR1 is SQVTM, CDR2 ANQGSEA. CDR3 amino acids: CSVGTGGTGELFF. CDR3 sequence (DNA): TGCAGCGTGGGGACAGGGGGCACCGGGGAGCTGTTTTTT.

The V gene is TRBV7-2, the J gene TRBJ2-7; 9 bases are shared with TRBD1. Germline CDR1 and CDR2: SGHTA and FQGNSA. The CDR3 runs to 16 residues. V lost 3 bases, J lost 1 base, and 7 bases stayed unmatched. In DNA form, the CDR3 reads TGTGCCAGCAGCTTCGGGACAGGGCTTTCGTCCTACGAGCAGTACTTC. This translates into CASSFGTGLSSYEQYF.

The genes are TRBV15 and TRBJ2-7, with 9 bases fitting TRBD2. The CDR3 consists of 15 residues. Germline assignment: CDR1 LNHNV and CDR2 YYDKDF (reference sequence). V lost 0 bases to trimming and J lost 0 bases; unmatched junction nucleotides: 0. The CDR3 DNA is TGTGCCACCAGCAGAGATAGCGGGAGCTCCTACGAGCAGTACTTC. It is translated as CATSRDSGSSYEQYF.

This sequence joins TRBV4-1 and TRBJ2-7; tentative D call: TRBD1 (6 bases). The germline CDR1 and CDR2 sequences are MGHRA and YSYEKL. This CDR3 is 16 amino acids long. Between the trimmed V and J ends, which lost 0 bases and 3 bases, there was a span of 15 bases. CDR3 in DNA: TGCGCCAGCAGCCAAGAAAGCGTACAGGGCTTCTACGAGCAGTACTTC. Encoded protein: CASSQESVQGFYEQYF.

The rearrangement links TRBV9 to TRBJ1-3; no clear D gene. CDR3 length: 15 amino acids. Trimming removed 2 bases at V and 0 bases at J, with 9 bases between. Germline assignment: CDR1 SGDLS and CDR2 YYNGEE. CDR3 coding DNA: TGTGCCAGCAGCGTTACTGCTGACTCTGGAAACACCATATATTTT. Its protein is CASSVTADSGNTIYF. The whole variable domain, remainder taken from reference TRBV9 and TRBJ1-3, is DSGVTQTPKHLITATGQRVTLRCSPRSGDLSVYWYQQSLDQGLQFLIQYYNGEERAKGNILERFSAQQFPDLHSELNLSSLELGDSALYFCASSVTADSGNTIYFGEGSWLTVV.

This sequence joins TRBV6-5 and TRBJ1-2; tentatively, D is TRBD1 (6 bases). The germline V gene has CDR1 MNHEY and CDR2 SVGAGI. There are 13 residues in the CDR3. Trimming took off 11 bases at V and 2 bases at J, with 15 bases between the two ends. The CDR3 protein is CAVRQVENYGYTF. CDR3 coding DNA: TGTGCCGTCAGACAGGTTGAGAACTATGGCTACACCTTC.

The CDR3 DNA reads as TGTGCCAGTTTTTCGGACAGGCGGTCTGAAGCTTTCTTT. Translation: CASFSDRRSEAFF. The chain has TRBV2 and TRBJ1-1, with 7 bases that match TRBD1. The CDR3 totals 13 residues. The ends lost 9 bases at V and 6 bases at J; junction bases unmatched: 10. Germline loops: CDR1 SNHLY, CDR2 FYNNEI.

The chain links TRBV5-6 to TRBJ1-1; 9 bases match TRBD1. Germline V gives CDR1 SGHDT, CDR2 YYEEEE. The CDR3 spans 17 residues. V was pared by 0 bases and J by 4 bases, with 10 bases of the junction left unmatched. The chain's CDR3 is CASSLEPTGGRSTEAFF. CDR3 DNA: TGTGCCAGCAGCTTGGAACCGACAGGGGGAAGGAGCACTGAAGCTTTCTTT.

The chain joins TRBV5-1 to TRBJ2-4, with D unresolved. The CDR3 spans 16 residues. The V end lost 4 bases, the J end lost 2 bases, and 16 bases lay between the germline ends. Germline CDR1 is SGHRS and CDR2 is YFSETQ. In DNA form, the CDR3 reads TGCGCCAGCAGCCCCCTTCTAACTGGTTCCAAAAACATTCAGTACTTC. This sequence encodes CASSPLLTGSKNIQYF.

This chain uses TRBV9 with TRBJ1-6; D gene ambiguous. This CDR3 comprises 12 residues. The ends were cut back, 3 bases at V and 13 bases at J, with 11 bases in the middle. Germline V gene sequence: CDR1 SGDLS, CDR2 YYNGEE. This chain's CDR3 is CASSANGAPLHF. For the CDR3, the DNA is TGTGCCAGCAGCGCCAACGGAGCCCCCCTCCACTTT. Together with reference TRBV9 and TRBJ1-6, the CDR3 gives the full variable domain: DSGVTQTPKHLITATGQRVTLRCSPRSGDLSVYWYQQSLDQGLQFLIQYYNGEERAKGNILERFSAQQFPDLHSELNLSSLELGDSALYFCASSANGAPLHFGNGTRLTVT.

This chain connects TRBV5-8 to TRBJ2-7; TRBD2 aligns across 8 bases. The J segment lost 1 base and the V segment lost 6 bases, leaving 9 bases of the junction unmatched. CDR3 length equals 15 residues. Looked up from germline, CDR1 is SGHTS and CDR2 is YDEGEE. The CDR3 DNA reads TGTGCCAGCACTAAATTTTTAGCGGGATCCTACGAGCAGTACTTC. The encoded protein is CASTKFLAGSYEQYF.

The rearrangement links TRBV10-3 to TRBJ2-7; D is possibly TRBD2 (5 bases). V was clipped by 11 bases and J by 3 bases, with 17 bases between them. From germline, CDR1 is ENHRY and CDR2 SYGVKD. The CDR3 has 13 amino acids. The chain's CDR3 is CAPLLGERYEQYF. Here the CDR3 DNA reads TGTGCCCCCCTGCTGGGAGAGCGCTACGAGCAGTACTTC.

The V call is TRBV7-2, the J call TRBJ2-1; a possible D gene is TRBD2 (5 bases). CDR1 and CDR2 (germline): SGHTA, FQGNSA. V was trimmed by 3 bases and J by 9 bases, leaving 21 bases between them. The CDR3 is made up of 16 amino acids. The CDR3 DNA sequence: TGTGCCAGCAGCTTCTCCACCACTATGACCGGAGGTGAGCAGTTCTTC. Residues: CASSFSTTMTGGEQFF.

The CDR3 coding sequence is TGCAGCGTTGAAGTGGGGACAGGGATCAACGAGCAGTACTTC. Translated, it gives CSVEVGTGINEQYF. This chain connects TRBV29-1 to TRBJ2-7; 9 nucleotides agree with TRBD1. The length of the CDR3 is 14 residues. With V trimmed by 1 base and J by 5 bases, 6 bases remained unmatched. CDR1 and CDR2 (germline): SQVTM, ANQGSEA.